This T cell receptor (beta chain) emerged from a study of Tregs in tolerant kidney transplant recipients. Background on the study: Sorting used antibodies to exclude donor cells. Study-level findings and limits: This study did not directly address biological reproducibility.

Sequencing used immunoSEQ multiplex PCR; TCRdb keeps in-frame clones, though not all of them. This sample yields approximately 30,000 clones, of which over 75% are seen a single time; 2% to 2.5% belongs to the top ten. The CDR3 covers 17 residues. From germline, CDR1 is SGHDT and CDR2 YYEEEE. Trimming at V came to 2 bases and at J to 9 bases, leaving 13 bases not matched to a gene. As for this clone: Its target is unknown.

Sequencing input: Tregs from blood cultured with allogeneic cells. V and J are TRBV5-6 and TRBJ2-1; 11 nucleotides match TRBD2. The clonotype was recovered from a human donor in good health. CDR3 in DNA: TGTGCCAGCAGCTTCCCCAAACTAGCGGGAGAGGTCGGTGAGCAGTTCTTC. This codes for CASSFPKLAGEVGEQFF.